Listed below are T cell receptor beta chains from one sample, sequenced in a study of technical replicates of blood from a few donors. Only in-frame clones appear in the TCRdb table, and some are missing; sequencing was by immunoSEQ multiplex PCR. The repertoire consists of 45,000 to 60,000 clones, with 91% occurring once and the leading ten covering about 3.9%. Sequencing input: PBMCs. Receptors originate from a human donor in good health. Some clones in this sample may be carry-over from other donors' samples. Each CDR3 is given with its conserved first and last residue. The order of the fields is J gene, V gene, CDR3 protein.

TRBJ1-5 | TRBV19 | CASSPGEYSNQPQHF
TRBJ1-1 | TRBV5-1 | CASSWGPEPEAFF
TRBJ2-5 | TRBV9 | CASSPRTSGRETQYF
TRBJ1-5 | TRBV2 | CASIRQFGQPQHF
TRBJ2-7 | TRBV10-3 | CAISVSRGSYEQYF
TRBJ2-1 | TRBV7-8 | CASSLASGGRGSYNEQFF
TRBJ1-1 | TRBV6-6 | CASRPPGGTEAFF
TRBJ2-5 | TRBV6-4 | CASSEGQPGRETQYF
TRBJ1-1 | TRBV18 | CASSPLGVINTEAFF
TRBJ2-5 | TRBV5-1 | CASSGGLAGGPYQETQYF
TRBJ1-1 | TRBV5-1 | CASSLLDSHTEAFF
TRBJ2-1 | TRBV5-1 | CASSLVPGSYNEQFF
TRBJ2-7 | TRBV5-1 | CASTMAGTSATGEQYF
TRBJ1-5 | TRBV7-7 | CASSRGPNQPQHF
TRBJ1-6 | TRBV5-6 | CASSLGGGTGGLSPLHF
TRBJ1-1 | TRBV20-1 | CSARRGAEAFF
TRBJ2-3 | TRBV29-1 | CSVQGAVDTQYF
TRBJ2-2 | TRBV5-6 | CASSRRLNTGELFF